These T cell receptor beta chains were read from a single sample in a study of CD4 T cells in relation to SARS-CoV-2 and coronaviruses. Sequencing used immunoSEQ multiplex PCR; TCRdb keeps in-frame clones, though not all of them. The sample shows tens of thousands of clones, over 85% of them seen only once. Sequenced: naive CD4+ T cells from PBMCs. These receptors were taken from a human donor in good health. The CDR3 runs from the conserved cysteine through the conserved F or W. D genes are given only for firm matches. Not every row has a clone size; where given, it reads once, few, many or a size class.

DNA | CDR3 | size | D | J | V
TGTGCCAGTAGTATAGGGGGTCGAGAGACCCAGTACTTC | CASSIGGRETQYF | - | - | TRBJ2-5 | TRBV19
TGTGCCAGCAGGGGGGACATGAGTGCCCAGTACTTC | CASRGDMSAQYF | - | - | TRBJ2-5 | TRBV6-5
TGTGCCAGCAGCGTAGTCGGTAGAGCAGATACGCAGTATTTT | CASSVVGRADTQYF | - | - | TRBJ2-3 | TRBV9
TGTGCCAGTAGCCTGACAGGGGGCAGAGGGGCCAACGTCCTGACTTTC | CASSLTGGRGANVLTF | - | TRBD1 | TRBJ2-6 | TRBV19
TGCGCCAGCAGCTTCGGGACACCTCTTGGGGAGCAGTACTTC | CASSFGTPLGEQYF | - | - | TRBJ2-7 | TRBV5-1
TGTGCCAGCAGCCCGGCCAGCTCTGGAAACACCATATATTTT | CASSPASSGNTIYF | once | - | TRBJ1-3 | TRBV6-5
TGTGCCAGCAGTGAGGAGACAGGGGTATCGGGGTCCTACGAGCAGTACTTC | CASSEETGVSGSYEQYF | - | TRBD1 | TRBJ2-7 | TRBV25-1
TGCGCCAGCAGAGAGGGACAGGGCGCCGAGCAGTACTTC | CASREGQGAEQYF | - | TRBD1 | TRBJ2-7 | TRBV5-1
TGCAGTGCTAGAGTGGACTATGGCTACACCTTC | CSARVDYGYTF | few | - | TRBJ1-2 | TRBV20-1
TGTGCCAGCAGTGAGGGACTAGCGGGAGGTTCCTATCATTCAGATACGCAGTATTTT | CASSEGLAGGSYHSDTQYF | - | TRBD2 | TRBJ2-3 | TRBV2
TGCGCCAGCAGCCAAGGTCGTAGGGGAAGCACCGGGGAGCTGTTTTTT | CASSQGRRGSTGELFF | - | - | TRBJ2-2 | TRBV4-1
TGTGCCAGCAGCGTAGGACTAGCGATTGAAACCGGGGAGCTGTTTTTT | CASSVGLAIETGELFF | - | TRBD2 | TRBJ2-2 | TRBV9
TGTGCCAGCACCCTAATATCGCGGAACACTGAAGCTTTCTTT | CASTLISRNTEAFF | - | - | TRBJ1-1 | TRBV7-9
TGTGCCAGCGGGAGGCCCTCAAGGGAGCAGTACTTC | CASGRPSREQYF | - | - | TRBJ2-7 | TRBV6-5
TGCGCCAGCAGAGATTCAGGGGACTATGGCTACACCTTC | CASRDSGDYGYTF | - | - | TRBJ1-2 | TRBV10-2
TGTGCCAGCAGCGAGGGAGGAACGAACACTGAAGCTTTCTTT | CASSEGGTNTEAFF | once | - | TRBJ1-1 | TRBV9
TGTGCCAGCAGCTGGACAGGGGCGGCTAACTATGGCTACACCTTC | CASSWTGAANYGYTF | - | TRBD1 | TRBJ1-2 | TRBV7-3
TGTGCCAGCAGTGAATTTCTAGCGGGAGCGGTAGATACGCAGTATTTT | CASSEFLAGAVDTQYF | - | TRBD2 | TRBJ2-3 | TRBV25-1
TGCAGCGTTGAAGAGGGAGCGGATACGCAGTATTTT | CSVEEGADTQYF | - | - | TRBJ2-3 | TRBV29-1
TGTGCCAGCAGCTTAAACAGGGGGATTGGTGGCTACACCTTC | CASSLNRGIGGYTF | - | TRBD1 | TRBJ1-2 | TRBV7-2
TGCAGTGGGGGTTCTAACTATGGCTACACCTTC | CSGGSNYGYTF | - | - | TRBJ1-2 | TRBV29-1
TGTGCCAGCAGCTTCTGGACTACCCCGGGTCGGGAGACCCAGTACTTC | CASSFWTTPGRETQYF | once | - | TRBJ2-5 | TRBV7-2
TGTGCCTGGAGTGTAGCTAGCGGGAGCTCAGATACGCAGTATTTT | CAWSVASGSSDTQYF | once | TRBD2 | TRBJ2-3 | TRBV30
TGCGCCAGCAGCTTCTGGGGGCGAAAAGACGAGCAGTACTTC | CASSFWGRKDEQYF | - | - | TRBJ2-7 | TRBV5-1
TGTGCCAGCCTGGGACAGGGCGCCGGGGAGCTGTTTTTT | CASLGQGAGELFF | - | - | TRBJ2-2 | TRBV21-1
TGTGCCAGCAGTGCATCAACCGGACGGGAAACGCAGTTCTTC | CASSASTGRETQFF | - | - | TRBJ2-1 | TRBV25-1
TGTGCCAGCGACGCGGGGTTATTCGGGGCCAACGTCCTGACTTTC | CASDAGLFGANVLTF | - | - | TRBJ2-6 | TRBV28
TGTGCCAGCGTGTCCGGGGGGCCCCAGCATTTT | CASVSGGPQHF | few | - | TRBJ1-5 | TRBV28
TGTGCCAGTAGTTCCCTCCAGGGGGGAACTAATGAAAAACTGTTTTTT | CASSSLQGGTNEKLFF | - | TRBD1 | TRBJ1-4 | TRBV19
TGTGCCATCAGTGTTGGGGGGTCAGAGACCCAGTACTTC | CAISVGGSETQYF | - | - | TRBJ2-5 | TRBV10-3
TGTGCCAGCAGCGTAGATGGCCCCCACACAGATACGCAGTATTTT | CASSVDGPHTDTQYF | - | - | TRBJ2-3 | TRBV9
TGTGCCAGCAGCAACCGGGCAGGGCTCGAGCAGTACTTC | CASSNRAGLEQYF | - | - | TRBJ2-7 | TRBV11-3